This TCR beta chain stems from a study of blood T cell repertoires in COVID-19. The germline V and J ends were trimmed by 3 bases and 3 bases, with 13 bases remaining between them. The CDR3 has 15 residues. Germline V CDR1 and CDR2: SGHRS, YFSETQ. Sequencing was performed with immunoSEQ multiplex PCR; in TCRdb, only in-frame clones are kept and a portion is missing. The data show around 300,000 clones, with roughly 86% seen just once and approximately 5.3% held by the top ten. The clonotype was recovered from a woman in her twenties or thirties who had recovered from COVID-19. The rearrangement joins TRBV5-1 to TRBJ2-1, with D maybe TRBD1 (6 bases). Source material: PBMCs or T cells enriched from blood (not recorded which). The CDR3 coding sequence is TGCGCCAGCAGCTCCGGGACAACTGTCTACAATGAGCAGTTCTTC. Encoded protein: CASSSGTTVYNEQFF.